This entry concerns a single T cell receptor beta chain. What it binds is unknown. TCRdb fed the reads into MiXCR, producing one record per CDR3 protein. Of about 250,000 distinct CDR3 sequences listed, about a sixth were seen once; the top ten hold less than 60%. The source of the sample is a study of T cell repertoires in cytomegalovirus infection. At the level of the study: Carrying CMV and the relevant HLA type showed in public TCR beta signatures. Findings and limits, study-wide: There were HLA-C-restricted CMV-specific TCR beta clonotypes dominating the ex vivo response.

Trimming took off 0 bases at V and 0 bases at J, with 11 bases between the two ends. Per germline, CDR1 DFQATT and CDR2 SNEGSKA (reference sequence). There are 16 residues in the CDR3. The V call is TRBV20-1, the J call TRBJ2-2; D perhaps matches TRBD2 (6 bases). This clonotype originated in a human donor in good health (CMV status not recorded). Some clones in this sample may be carry-over from other donors' samples. Material for sequencing was CD8+ T cells from PBMCs. For the CDR3, the DNA is TGCAGTGCTAGAGATTGGCGGGATTCGAACACCGGGGAGCTGTTTTTT. Its protein is CSARDWRDSNTGELFF.